This TCR beta chain was sequenced for a study of response to subunit inactivated influenza vaccine (dated by TCRdb to 2017 to 2018). Regarding the study in general: To follow how T cells responded to a trivalent subunit inactivated influenza vaccine, the researchers relied on deep quantitative profiling of the T cell receptor repertoire. The investigation overall reported the following: It was suggested by the authors that each seasonal influenza vaccination may recruit only a limited number of new T cells.

CDR1 and CDR2, looked up from the germline V gene (reference sequence), are DFQATT and SNEGSKA. Inclusive of the bounding cysteine and phenylalanine, the CDR3 is 12 residues long. Kept here is only the CDR3 DNA, which spans 36 bases and is read in frame from base 1. Deletion took 0 bases off V and 5 bases off J, with a span of 7 bases between the germline ends. The library was prepared using RT-PCR. These reads were obtained on an Illumina HiSeq 2500. TCRdb reanalyzed the raw reads on its own, using fastp at Q25 for trimming and MiXCR for clone calling, and kept in-frame beta chains. Identical CDR3 protein sequences are pooled into one entry, listed with their most common genes and DNA. Across this sample there are 600,000 to 700,000 distinct CDR3 sequences, with 14% seen only once. About 7.6% of the sample belongs to the ten largest clones. About this clonotype itself: The clone's antigen remains unknown. The input lacks base qualities; no much larger clone sits a single base away.

The receptor comes from a man aged 45 to 65 who received an inactivated influenza vaccine. Donor details come from another sample of the same person, matched by shared clones. Sequences were derived from PBMCs from blood, sampled 14 to 15 days before vaccination. The chain was built from TRBV20-1 and TRBJ1-2; no D segment can be confidently identified. The DNA sequence reads TGCAGTGCTAGAGAAGGTACATATGGCTACACCTTC. This codes for CSAREGTYGYTF.